Listed below are T cell receptor beta chains from one sample, sequenced in a study of T cells in Graves' hyperthyroidism and ophthalmopathy. A single record per CDR3 protein comes from TCRdb applying MiXCR to the multiplex PCR reads. The sample contains fewer than 900,000 distinct CDR3 sequences, about a sixth of which appear only once. Sequencing input: blood. The receptors here all came from a young man with Graves' hyperthyroidism. The CDR3 runs from the conserved cysteine through the conserved F or W. The order of the fields is V gene, clone size, D gene, J gene, CDR3 protein, CDR3 DNA. D genes are given only for firm matches. For some rows the clone size is stated as once, few or many, or as a class when expanded; others skip it.

v_gene: TRBV10-2; abundance: NA; d_gene: NA; j_gene: TRBJ2-2; CDR3aa: CATGASTGELFF; CDR3nt: TGCGCCACAGGGGCCAGTACCGGGGAGCTGTTTTTT
v_gene: TRBV9; abundance: many; d_gene: TRBD2; j_gene: TRBJ2-5; CDR3aa: CASSGGLAGETQYF; CDR3nt: TGTGCCAGCAGCGGGGGACTAGCGGGAGAGACCCAGTACTTC
v_gene: TRBV7-3; abundance: NA; d_gene: NA; j_gene: TRBJ2-7; CDR3aa: CASSLNLRGQLVVSSYEQYF; CDR3nt: TGTGCCAGCAGCTTAAATTTACGGGGCCAGCTAGTAGTAAGCTCCTACGAGCAGTACTTC
v_gene: TRBV20-1; abundance: many; d_gene: TRBD2; j_gene: TRBJ2-1; CDR3aa: CSARQAGGLNEQFF; CDR3nt: TGCAGTGCTAGGCAAGCGGGAGGATTAAATGAGCAGTTCTTC
v_gene: TRBV29-1; abundance: few; d_gene: NA; j_gene: TRBJ1-1; CDR3aa: CSVGRGGDTEAFF; CDR3nt: TGCAGCGTTGGAAGGGGCGGGGACACTGAAGCTTTCTTT
v_gene: TRBV28; abundance: many; d_gene: NA; j_gene: TRBJ2-5; CDR3aa: CASSLSGGRGQETQYF; CDR3nt: TGTGCCAGCAGTTTATCCGGTGGCAGGGGCCAAGAGACCCAGTACTTC
v_gene: TRBV28; abundance: NA; d_gene: NA; j_gene: TRBJ2-1; CDR3aa: CASTRYGQSYNERFF; CDR3nt: TGTGCCAGCACCCGATATGGCCAATCCTACAATGAGCGGTTCTTC
v_gene: TRBV30; abundance: many; d_gene: TRBD2; j_gene: TRBJ2-7; CDR3aa: CAGTSGVYEQYF; CDR3nt: TGTGCCGGGACTAGCGGAGTGTACGAGCAGTACTTC
v_gene: TRBV6-1; abundance: many; d_gene: NA; j_gene: TRBJ1-4; CDR3aa: CASSASTVSSGKLFF; CDR3nt: TGTGCCAGCAGTGCATCGACAGTTTCTTCCGGAAAACTGTTTTTT
v_gene: TRBV12-3/TRBV12-4; abundance: many; d_gene: NA; j_gene: TRBJ2-2; CDR3aa: CASAYFGGYGELFF; CDR3nt: TGTGCCAGCGCCTATTTTGGAGGGTACGGGGAGCTGTTTTTT
v_gene: TRBV12-3/TRBV12-4; abundance: NA; d_gene: TRBD1; j_gene: TRBJ2-3; CDR3aa: CASSRGLRGPDTQYF; CDR3nt: TGTGCCAGCAGCCGAGGGCTCAGGGGGCCAGATACGCAGTATTTT
v_gene: TRBV7-9; abundance: few; d_gene: NA; j_gene: TRBJ2-2; CDR3aa: CASSQGDGTTNTGELFF; CDR3nt: TGTGCCAGCAGCCAAGGGGACGGAACTACGAACACCGGGGAGCTGTTTTTT
v_gene: TRBV7-2; abundance: few; d_gene: NA; j_gene: TRBJ2-5; CDR3aa: CASSLVAGMRETQYF; CDR3nt: TGTGCCAGCAGCTTAGTCGCAGGGATGAGGGAGACCCAGTACTTC
v_gene: TRBV7-9; abundance: few; d_gene: NA; j_gene: TRBJ1-4; CDR3aa: CASSLIGGGGEKLFF; CDR3nt: TGTGCCAGCAGCTTAATCGGTGGGGGTGGTGAAAAACTGTTTTTT
v_gene: TRBV15; abundance: few; d_gene: NA; j_gene: TRBJ2-1; CDR3aa: CATSRDRSGSSYNEQFF; CDR3nt: TGTGCCACCAGCAGAGATCGCAGCGGTAGCTCCTACAATGAGCAGTTCTTC
v_gene: TRBV2; abundance: many; d_gene: TRBD2; j_gene: TRBJ2-1; CDR3aa: CASRKGLARYNEQFF; CDR3nt: TGTGCCAGCAGGAAAGGACTAGCGAGATACAATGAGCAGTTCTTC
v_gene: TRBV2; abundance: many; d_gene: NA; j_gene: TRBJ1-5; CDR3aa: CASSLRRVSNQPQHF; CDR3nt: TGTGCCAGCAGTCTTAGACGGGTTAGCAATCAGCCCCAGCATTTT
v_gene: TRBV30; abundance: many; d_gene: NA; j_gene: TRBJ1-4; CDR3aa: CAWNQDREKLFF; CDR3nt: TGTGCCTGGAACCAGGACAGAGAAAAACTGTTTTTT
v_gene: TRBV12-3/TRBV12-4; abundance: many; d_gene: TRBD2; j_gene: TRBJ2-7; CDR3aa: CASSPLAGTYEQYF; CDR3nt: TGTGCCAGCAGTCCGCTAGCGGGGACCTACGAGCAGTACTTC
v_gene: TRBV12-3/TRBV12-4; abundance: NA; d_gene: NA; j_gene: TRBJ2-1; CDR3aa: CASYRAGVGSEQFF; CDR3nt: TGTGCCAGCTACAGGGCTGGGGTGGGGAGTGAGCAGTTCTTC
v_gene: TRBV7-9; abundance: few; d_gene: TRBD2; j_gene: TRBJ2-7; CDR3aa: CASSFGGGGAYEQYF; CDR3nt: TGTGCCAGCAGCTTTGGCGGGGGAGGAGCCTACGAGCAGTACTTC
v_gene: TRBV15; abundance: NA; d_gene: NA; j_gene: TRBJ2-1; CDR3aa: CATRGQGLYSYNEQFF; CDR3nt: TGTGCCACCAGGGGGCAGGGGCTTTACTCCTACAATGAGCAGTTCTTC
v_gene: TRBV5-8; abundance: few; d_gene: TRBD1; j_gene: TRBJ2-1; CDR3aa: CASSLGEDRGTYNEQFF; CDR3nt: TGTGCCAGCAGCTTGGGCGAGGACAGGGGGACCTACAATGAGCAGTTCTTC
v_gene: TRBV6-2/TRBV6-3; abundance: many; d_gene: NA; j_gene: TRBJ2-7; CDR3aa: CASSSGEQYF; CDR3nt: TGTGCCAGCAGTTCGGGCGAGCAGTACTTC
v_gene: TRBV11-2; abundance: many; d_gene: NA; j_gene: TRBJ2-7; CDR3aa: CASSGRATYEQYF; CDR3nt: TGTGCCAGCAGCGGCCGGGCCACCTACGAGCAGTACTTC
v_gene: TRBV12-3/TRBV12-4; abundance: many; d_gene: TRBD1; j_gene: TRBJ2-7; CDR3aa: CASSFSGTAYEQYF; CDR3nt: TGTGCCAGCAGTTTCTCCGGGACAGCCTACGAGCAGTACTTC
v_gene: TRBV28; abundance: NA; d_gene: NA; j_gene: TRBJ2-2; CDR3aa: CASSHANTGELFF; CDR3nt: TGTGCCAGCAGCCACGCGAACACCGGGGAGCTGTTTTTT
v_gene: TRBV7-2; abundance: many; d_gene: TRBD2; j_gene: TRBJ2-5; CDR3aa: CASSPPLLAGPRTQYF; CDR3nt: TGTGCCAGCAGCCCCCCCCTACTAGCGGGGCCGCGGACCCAGTACTTC
v_gene: TRBV20-1; abundance: many; d_gene: TRBD2; j_gene: TRBJ2-1; CDR3aa: CSLGRGDEQFF; CDR3nt: TGCAGTCTGGGGAGGGGTGATGAGCAGTTCTTC
v_gene: TRBV20-1; abundance: NA; d_gene: NA; j_gene: TRBJ2-7; CDR3aa: CSAREAGAYEQYF; CDR3nt: TGCAGTGCTAGAGAGGCAGGGGCGTACGAGCAGTACTTC
v_gene: TRBV12-3/TRBV12-4; abundance: many; d_gene: TRBD1; j_gene: TRBJ2-3; CDR3aa: CASSLHRGGGTQYF; CDR3nt: TGTGCCAGCAGTTTGCACAGGGGCGGTGGTACGCAGTATTTT
v_gene: TRBV7-9; abundance: few; d_gene: NA; j_gene: TRBJ1-1; CDR3aa: CASSLEWGLSTEAFF; CDR3nt: TGTGCCAGCAGCTTAGAGTGGGGGTTATCCACTGAAGCTTTCTTT
v_gene: TRBV2; abundance: many; d_gene: TRBD2; j_gene: TRBJ2-1; CDR3aa: CASSPSGPISYNEQFF; CDR3nt: TGTGCCAGCAGCCCTAGCGGACCGATCTCCTACAATGAGCAGTTCTTC
v_gene: TRBV12-3/TRBV12-4; abundance: many; d_gene: TRBD2; j_gene: TRBJ2-7; CDR3aa: CASNPGGSSYEQYF; CDR3nt: TGTGCCAGCAACCCGGGAGGGAGCTCCTACGAGCAGTACTTC
v_gene: TRBV28; abundance: many; d_gene: NA; j_gene: TRBJ2-3; CDR3aa: CASKEMVADTQYF; CDR3nt: TGTGCCAGCAAGGAGATGGTGGCGGATACGCAGTATTTT
v_gene: TRBV27; abundance: few; d_gene: TRBD2; j_gene: TRBJ2-1; CDR3aa: CASSSSGTSGRRGYNEQLF; CDR3nt: TGTGCCAGCAGTTCATCCGGGACTAGCGGGAGGAGGGGCTACAATGAGCAGCTCTTC